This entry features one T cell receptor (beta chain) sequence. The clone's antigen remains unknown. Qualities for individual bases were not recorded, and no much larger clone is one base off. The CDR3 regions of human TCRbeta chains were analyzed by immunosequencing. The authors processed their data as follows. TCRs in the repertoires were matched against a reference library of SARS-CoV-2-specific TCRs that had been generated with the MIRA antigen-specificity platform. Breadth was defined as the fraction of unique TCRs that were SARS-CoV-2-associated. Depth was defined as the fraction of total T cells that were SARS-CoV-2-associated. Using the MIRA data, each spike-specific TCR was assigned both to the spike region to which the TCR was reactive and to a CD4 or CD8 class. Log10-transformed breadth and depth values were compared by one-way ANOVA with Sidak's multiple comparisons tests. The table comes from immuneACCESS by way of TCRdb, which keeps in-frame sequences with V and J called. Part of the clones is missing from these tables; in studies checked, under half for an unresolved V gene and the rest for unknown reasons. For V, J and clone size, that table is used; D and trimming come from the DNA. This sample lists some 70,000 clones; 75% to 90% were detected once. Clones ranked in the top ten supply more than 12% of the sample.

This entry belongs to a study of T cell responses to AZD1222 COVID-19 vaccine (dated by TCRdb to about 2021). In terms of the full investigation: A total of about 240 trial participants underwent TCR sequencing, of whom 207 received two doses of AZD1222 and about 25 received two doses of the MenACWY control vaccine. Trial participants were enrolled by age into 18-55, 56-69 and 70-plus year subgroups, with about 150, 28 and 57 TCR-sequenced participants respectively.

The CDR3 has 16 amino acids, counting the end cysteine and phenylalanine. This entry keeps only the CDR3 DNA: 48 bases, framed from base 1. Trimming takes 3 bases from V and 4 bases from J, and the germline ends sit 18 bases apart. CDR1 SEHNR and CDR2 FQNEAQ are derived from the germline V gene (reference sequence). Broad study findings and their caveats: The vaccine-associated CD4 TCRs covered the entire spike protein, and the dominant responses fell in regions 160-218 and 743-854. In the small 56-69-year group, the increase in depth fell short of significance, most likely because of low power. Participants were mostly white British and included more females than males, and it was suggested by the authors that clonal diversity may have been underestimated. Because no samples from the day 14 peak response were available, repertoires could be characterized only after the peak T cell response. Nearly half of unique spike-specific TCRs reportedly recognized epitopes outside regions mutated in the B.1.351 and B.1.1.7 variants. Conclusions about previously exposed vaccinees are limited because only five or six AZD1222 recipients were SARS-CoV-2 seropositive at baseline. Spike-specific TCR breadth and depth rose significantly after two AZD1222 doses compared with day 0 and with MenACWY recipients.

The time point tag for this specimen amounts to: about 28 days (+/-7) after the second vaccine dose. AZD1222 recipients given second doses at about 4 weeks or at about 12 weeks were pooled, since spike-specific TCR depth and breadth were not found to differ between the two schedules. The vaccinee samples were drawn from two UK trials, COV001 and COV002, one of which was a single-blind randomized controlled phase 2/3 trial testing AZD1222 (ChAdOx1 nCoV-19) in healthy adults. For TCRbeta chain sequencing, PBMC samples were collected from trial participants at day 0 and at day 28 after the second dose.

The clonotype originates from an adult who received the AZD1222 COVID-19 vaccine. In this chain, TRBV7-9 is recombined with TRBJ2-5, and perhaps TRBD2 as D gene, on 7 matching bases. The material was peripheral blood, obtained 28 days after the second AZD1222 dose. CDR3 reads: CASSLIGGDLGETQYF. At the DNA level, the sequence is TGTGCCAGCAGCTTGATAGGGGGGGACCTGGGAGAGACCCAGTACTTC.